This entry concerns a single T cell receptor beta chain. The data stem from a study of blood T cell repertoires in COVID-19. Study at large: Whether acute or convalescent, the COVID-19 samples came from the United States, Italy and Spain. Sources were T cells, B-cell-depleted T cells, or PBMCs; the material itself was cDNA or gDNA.

V was cut by 3 bases and J by 4 bases, with 7 bases left in between. The CDR3 has 13 residues. Germline CDR1 reads SGHTA; CDR2 reads FQGNSA. Per the authors' pipeline: Amplification from reference gene primers served as the basis for estimated nucleated cell counts. TCRdb keeps only in-frame clones here, not all; method: immunoSEQ multiplex PCR. The V and J calls and clone size are taken from that table; D and trimming were inferred from the DNA. This sample has about 250,000 clones, with around 90% found just once. Sequenced sample: peripheral blood. This TCR came from a man aged 80 or over with acute or convalescent COVID-19. The chain is built from TRBV7-2 and TRBJ2-1; D not resolved. CDR3 in amino acids: CASSFQQYNEQFF. For the CDR3, the DNA is TGTGCCAGCAGCTTTCAACAGTACAATGAGCAGTTCTTC. The entire variable domain, with the rest obtained from reference TRBV7-2 and TRBJ2-1, is as follows: GAGVSQSPSNKVTEKGKDVELRCDPISGHTALYWYRQSLGQGLEFLIYFQGNSAPDKSGLPSDRFSAERTGGSVSTLTIQRTQQEDSAVYLCASSFQQYNEQFFGPGTRLTVL.